Listed below are T cell receptor beta chains from one sample, sequenced in a study of CD8 T cells in Susac syndrome. TCRdb recomputed calls from the immunoSEQ multiplex PCR reads with MiXCR, one row per CDR3 protein. Of about 240,000 distinct CDR3 sequences detected, 95% to 97% appear once; the ten largest clones hold approximately 0.094%. The sequencing input was CD4+ T cells from PBMCs. The receptors shown here come from a human donor with Susac syndrome. Each CDR3 is given with its conserved first and last residue. Each record gives: J gene, clone size, V gene, D gene, CDR3 DNA, CDR3 protein. A D gene is named only where the DNA matches it firmly. Not every row has a clone size; where given, it reads once, few, many or a size class.

j_call: TRBJ1-1; clone_size: .; v_call: TRBV20-1; d_call: .; cdr3_nt: TGCAGTGCTAGGATCACGAACACTGAAGCTTTCTTT; cdr3_aa: CSARITNTEAFF
j_call: TRBJ2-5; clone_size: .; v_call: TRBV5-1; d_call: TRBD2; cdr3_nt: TGCGCCAGCAGGGGAGGGAGGGAGACCCAGTACTTC; cdr3_aa: CASRGGRETQYF
j_call: TRBJ2-5; clone_size: .; v_call: TRBV11-2; d_call: .; cdr3_nt: TGTGCCAGCAGCACCCGTCGGGCACAAGAGACCCAGTACTTC; cdr3_aa: CASSTRRAQETQYF
j_call: TRBJ2-5; clone_size: .; v_call: TRBV18; d_call: .; cdr3_nt: TGTGCCAGCTCACCACTAGCCTGGGCGGGACCACAAGAGACCCAGTACTTC; cdr3_aa: CASSPLAWAGPQETQYF
j_call: TRBJ2-7; clone_size: once; v_call: TRBV24-1; d_call: .; cdr3_nt: TGTGCCACCAGTGGACCCTCGGGGGCACGGGAGCAGTACTTC; cdr3_aa: CATSGPSGAREQYF
j_call: TRBJ1-2; clone_size: .; v_call: TRBV3-1; d_call: TRBD1; cdr3_nt: TGTGCCAGCAGTCAACGGACAGGGCTGTATGGCTACACCTTC; cdr3_aa: CASSQRTGLYGYTF
j_call: TRBJ2-7; clone_size: .; v_call: TRBV18; d_call: .; cdr3_nt: TGTGCCAGCTCCCCCCTGGGCTACGAGCAGTACTTC; cdr3_aa: CASSPLGYEQYF
j_call: TRBJ1-2; clone_size: .; v_call: TRBV4-2; d_call: .; cdr3_nt: TGTGCCAGCAAGCAAGGGAGACAGGAAACTAACTATGGCTACACCTTC; cdr3_aa: CASKQGRQETNYGYTF
j_call: TRBJ2-7; clone_size: .; v_call: TRBV9; d_call: .; cdr3_nt: TGTGCCAGCAGCGTAGCCCCTGGGGTAGGTGAGCAGTACTTC; cdr3_aa: CASSVAPGVGEQYF
j_call: TRBJ1-2; clone_size: .; v_call: TRBV6-6; d_call: .; cdr3_nt: TGTGCCAGCACCCAGGGTTTTCTGCCTGGCTACACCTTC; cdr3_aa: CASTQGFLPGYTF
j_call: TRBJ2-6; clone_size: .; v_call: TRBV29-1; d_call: .; cdr3_nt: TGCAGCGTTGGGCCTCGAGGGGGGGAAACCTCTGGGGCCAACGTCCTGACTTTC; cdr3_aa: CSVGPRGGETSGANVLTF
j_call: TRBJ2-6; clone_size: .; v_call: TRBV18; d_call: .; cdr3_nt: TGTGCCAGCTCACCAGAGGGGAAACGGAGTGGGGCCAACGTCCTGACTTTC; cdr3_aa: CASSPEGKRSGANVLTF
j_call: TRBJ2-1; clone_size: .; v_call: TRBV15; d_call: .; cdr3_nt: TGTGCCACCAGCAGCCGGGGGGCCGCAAAGCAGTTCTTC; cdr3_aa: CATSSRGAAKQFF
j_call: TRBJ2-5; clone_size: .; v_call: TRBV6-5; d_call: .; cdr3_nt: TGTGCCAGCAGGCCGGGACGTGCCCCATTTCAGACCCAGTACTTC; cdr3_aa: CASRPGRAPFQTQYF
j_call: TRBJ1-3; clone_size: once; v_call: TRBV29-1; d_call: .; cdr3_nt: TGCAGCGTTGATACAGGCCCTGGAAACACCATATATTTT; cdr3_aa: CSVDTGPGNTIYF
j_call: TRBJ1-3; clone_size: .; v_call: TRBV18; d_call: .; cdr3_nt: TGTGCCAGCTCACCTTCGGCTGGAAACACCATATATTTT; cdr3_aa: CASSPSAGNTIYF
j_call: TRBJ2-5; clone_size: .; v_call: TRBV7-3; d_call: TRBD2; cdr3_nt: TGTGCCAGCAGCCGGACTAGCGGGAGGGAAGAGACCCAGTACTTC; cdr3_aa: CASSRTSGREETQYF
j_call: TRBJ1-2; clone_size: .; v_call: TRBV18; d_call: TRBD1; cdr3_nt: TGTGCCAGCTCACCAGTGGAAGGACAGGGGGCGACTGGCTACACCTTC; cdr3_aa: CASSPVEGQGATGYTF
j_call: TRBJ2-2; clone_size: once; v_call: TRBV20-1; d_call: TRBD2; cdr3_nt: TGCAGTGCTAGAGTAGCGGGAGACGCCGGGGAGCTGTTTTTT; cdr3_aa: CSARVAGDAGELFF
j_call: TRBJ1-2; clone_size: once; v_call: TRBV27; d_call: .; cdr3_nt: TGTGCCAGCAGTTTAACTGCGGGCGACTATGGCTACACCTTC; cdr3_aa: CASSLTAGDYGYTF
j_call: TRBJ2-6; clone_size: .; v_call: TRBV12-3/TRBV12-4; d_call: .; cdr3_nt: TGTGCCAGCAGTTTGAATTTGGTCTCTGGGGCCAACGTCCTGACTTTC; cdr3_aa: CASSLNLVSGANVLTF
j_call: TRBJ2-7; clone_size: .; v_call: TRBV4-1; d_call: .; cdr3_nt: TGCGCCAGCAGCCAAGTTGCAGTCTCCTACGAGCAGTACTTC; cdr3_aa: CASSQVAVSYEQYF
j_call: TRBJ2-5; clone_size: .; v_call: TRBV7-2; d_call: .; cdr3_nt: TGTGCCAGCAGCTTAGCGCGCCAAGAGACCCAGTACTTC; cdr3_aa: CASSLARQETQYF
j_call: TRBJ2-5; clone_size: .; v_call: TRBV29-1; d_call: TRBD1; cdr3_nt: TGCAGCGTTGTTGACAGGGCTCAAGAGACCCAGTACTTC; cdr3_aa: CSVVDRAQETQYF
j_call: TRBJ1-3; clone_size: .; v_call: TRBV7-9; d_call: TRBD1; cdr3_nt: TGTGCCAGCAGCCGCCTCCGCGACAGGGCGTTTGGAAACACCATATATTTT; cdr3_aa: CASSRLRDRAFGNTIYF
j_call: TRBJ2-4; clone_size: .; v_call: TRBV30; d_call: TRBD2; cdr3_nt: TGTGCCTGGAGGACTAGCGGGAGTGACATTCAGTACTTC; cdr3_aa: CAWRTSGSDIQYF
j_call: TRBJ1-3; clone_size: .; v_call: TRBV29-1; d_call: .; cdr3_nt: TGCAGCGTCGTCGACGGTTTCTCTGGAAACACCATATATTTT; cdr3_aa: CSVVDGFSGNTIYF
j_call: TRBJ2-7; clone_size: .; v_call: TRBV3-1; d_call: TRBD2; cdr3_nt: TGTGCCAGCAGCCAAGTTTTTGGGGGGGTGTTGGACGAGCAGTACTTC; cdr3_aa: CASSQVFGGVLDEQYF
j_call: TRBJ1-2; clone_size: .; v_call: TRBV20-1; d_call: .; cdr3_nt: TGCAGTGCTAGCGGGGGGTATGGCTACACCTTC; cdr3_aa: CSASGGYGYTF
j_call: TRBJ2-1; clone_size: .; v_call: TRBV30; d_call: .; cdr3_nt: TGTGCCTGGAGTGTACTTGGCTCTCTCCTCACAGAGCAGTTCTTC; cdr3_aa: CAWSVLGSLLTEQFF
j_call: TRBJ1-2; clone_size: .; v_call: TRBV21-1; d_call: .; cdr3_nt: TGTGCCAGCAGCAAAGCCCACCGGGGCTACACCTTC; cdr3_aa: CASSKAHRGYTF
j_call: TRBJ2-7; clone_size: .; v_call: TRBV3-1; d_call: .; cdr3_nt: TGTGCCAGTCAGGGAGCTATTTGGTACGAGCAGTACTTC; cdr3_aa: CASQGAIWYEQYF
j_call: TRBJ2-3; clone_size: .; v_call: TRBV14; d_call: TRBD1; cdr3_nt: TGTGCCAGCAGCGACAGACAGGGGTACCTTCCAGATACGCAGTATTTT; cdr3_aa: CASSDRQGYLPDTQYF
j_call: TRBJ2-1; clone_size: .; v_call: TRBV20-1; d_call: TRBD2; cdr3_nt: TGCAGTGCTAGGAAACTAGCGGGAGAGAATGAGCAGTTCTTC; cdr3_aa: CSARKLAGENEQFF
j_call: TRBJ1-2; clone_size: .; v_call: TRBV10-3; d_call: TRBD1; cdr3_nt: TGTGCCACGGGACAGGGAGACTATGGCTACACCTTC; cdr3_aa: CATGQGDYGYTF
j_call: TRBJ2-3; clone_size: .; v_call: TRBV6-1; d_call: .; cdr3_nt: TGTGCCAGCAGTGAAGGACTAACGGCCACAGATACGCAGTATTTT; cdr3_aa: CASSEGLTATDTQYF
j_call: TRBJ2-5; clone_size: .; v_call: TRBV29-1; d_call: .; cdr3_nt: TGCAGCGGCCGGGTGGGGGCACAAGAGACCCAGTACTTC; cdr3_aa: CSGRVGAQETQYF
j_call: TRBJ1-1; clone_size: .; v_call: TRBV20-1; d_call: .; cdr3_nt: TGCAGTGCTAGAAGTGAAGCTTTCTTT; cdr3_aa: CSARSEAFF
j_call: TRBJ2-7; clone_size: .; v_call: TRBV5-1; d_call: .; cdr3_nt: TGCGCCAGCAGCTTGGGGGACACCTACGAGCAGTACTTC; cdr3_aa: CASSLGDTYEQYF
j_call: TRBJ1-1; clone_size: .; v_call: TRBV2; d_call: .; cdr3_nt: TGTGCCAGCAGCAGGGACGGACCTAACACTGAAGCTTTCTTT; cdr3_aa: CASSRDGPNTEAFF
j_call: TRBJ1-1; clone_size: .; v_call: TRBV11-2; d_call: TRBD1; cdr3_nt: TGTGCCAGCAGCCGGGACAGGGGAGAGAAGGCTTTCTTT; cdr3_aa: CASSRDRGEKAFF